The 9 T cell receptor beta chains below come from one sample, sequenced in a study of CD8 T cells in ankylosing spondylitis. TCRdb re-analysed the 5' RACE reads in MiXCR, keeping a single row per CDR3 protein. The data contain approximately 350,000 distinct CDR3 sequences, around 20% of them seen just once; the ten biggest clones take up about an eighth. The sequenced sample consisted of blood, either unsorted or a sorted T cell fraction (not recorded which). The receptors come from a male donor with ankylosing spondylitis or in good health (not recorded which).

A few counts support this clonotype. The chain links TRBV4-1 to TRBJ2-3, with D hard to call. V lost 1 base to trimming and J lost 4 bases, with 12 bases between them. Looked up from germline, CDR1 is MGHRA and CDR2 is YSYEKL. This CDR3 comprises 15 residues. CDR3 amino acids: CASSQATLAPDTQYF. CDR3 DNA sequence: TGCGCCAGCAGCCAAGCTACTCTCGCCCCAGATACGCAGTATTTT.

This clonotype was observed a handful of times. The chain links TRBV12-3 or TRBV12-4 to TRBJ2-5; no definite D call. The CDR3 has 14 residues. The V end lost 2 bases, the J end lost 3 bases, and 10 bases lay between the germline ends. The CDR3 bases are TGTGCCAGCAGTTTATCAGGTGGTAAAGAGACCCAGTACTTC. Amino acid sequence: CASSLSGGKETQYF.

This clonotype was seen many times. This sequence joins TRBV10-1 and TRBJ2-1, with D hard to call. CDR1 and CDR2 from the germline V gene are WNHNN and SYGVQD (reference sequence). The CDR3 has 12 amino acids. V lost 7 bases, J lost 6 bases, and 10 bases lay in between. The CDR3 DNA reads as TGCGCCAGCACCAGACACCCCAATGAGCAGTTCTTC. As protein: CASTRHPNEQFF.

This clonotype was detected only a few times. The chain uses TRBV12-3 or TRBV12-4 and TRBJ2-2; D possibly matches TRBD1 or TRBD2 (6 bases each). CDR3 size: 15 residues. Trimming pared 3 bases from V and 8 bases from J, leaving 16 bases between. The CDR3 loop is CASSFGPGATGELFF. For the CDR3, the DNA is TGTGCCAGCAGTTTTGGTCCGGGGGCGACTGGGGAGCTGTTTTTT.

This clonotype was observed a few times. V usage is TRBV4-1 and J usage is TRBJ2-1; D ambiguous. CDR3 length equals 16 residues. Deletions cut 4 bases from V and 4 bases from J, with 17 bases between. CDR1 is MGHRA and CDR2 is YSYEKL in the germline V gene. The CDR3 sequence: CASSLHSSAGYNEQFF. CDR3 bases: TGCGCCAGCAGCCTCCATAGCAGCGCTGGTTACAATGAGCAGTTCTTC.

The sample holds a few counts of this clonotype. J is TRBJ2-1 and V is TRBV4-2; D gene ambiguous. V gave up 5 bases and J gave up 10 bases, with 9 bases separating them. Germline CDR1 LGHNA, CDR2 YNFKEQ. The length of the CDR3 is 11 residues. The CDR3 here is CASSYSTEQFF. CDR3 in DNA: TGTGCCAGCAGCTACTCGACGGAGCAGTTCTTC.

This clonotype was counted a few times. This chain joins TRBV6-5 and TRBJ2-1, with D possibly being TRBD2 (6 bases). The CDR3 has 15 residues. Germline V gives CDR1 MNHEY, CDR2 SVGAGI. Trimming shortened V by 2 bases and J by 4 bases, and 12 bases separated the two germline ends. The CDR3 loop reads CASSYVLGGYNEQFF. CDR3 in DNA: TGTGCCAGCAGTTACGTCCTAGGAGGGTACAATGAGCAGTTCTTC.

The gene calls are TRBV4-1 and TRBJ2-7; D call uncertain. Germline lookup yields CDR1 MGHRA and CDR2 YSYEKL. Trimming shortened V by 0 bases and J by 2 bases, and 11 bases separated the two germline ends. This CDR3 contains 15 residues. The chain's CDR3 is CASSQDHSVTYEQYF. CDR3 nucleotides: TGCGCCAGCAGCCAAGATCATTCCGTTACCTACGAGCAGTACTTC.

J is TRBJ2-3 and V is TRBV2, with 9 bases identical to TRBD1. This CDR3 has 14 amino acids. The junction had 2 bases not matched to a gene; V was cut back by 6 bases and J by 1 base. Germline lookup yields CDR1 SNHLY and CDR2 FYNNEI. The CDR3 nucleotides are TGTGCCAGCAGCTGGGACAGGGGCACAGATACGCAGTATTTT. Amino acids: CASSWDRGTDTQYF.